This T cell receptor (beta chain) was sequenced in a study of shared clonotypes between healthy human individuals (dated by TCRdb to 2018 to 2021). About the study as a whole: The cohort included three men and two women between 18 and 49 years of age. Per donor, leukapheresis produced somewhere between about 0.94 and 9.5 billion PBMCs. To estimate repertoire size and how much clonotypes are shared between individuals, the study performed deep sequencing of blood TCR repertoires from a few healthy adults. For each donor, CD4 naive and CD4 memory were each given three plates, CD8 naive was given two plates, and CD8 memory was given one plate. To increase sequencing depth and limit assay-specific biases, TCR repertoire library preparation and sequencing were carried out by different laboratories using diverse techniques. On the study overall, not on this receptor specifically: Estimated clonotype richness was generally larger for naive than for memory subsets. Pairwise subsampling indicated that sequencing depth was expected to affect the degree of clonotype sharing among donors. The genetic and exposure-history diversity represented was limited by the small number of donors. Sharing across four donors was observed for approximately 5% of naive CD4, 3.5% of naive CD8, 2% to 2.5% of memory CD4, and roughly 0.4% of memory CD8 clonotypes. Compared with non-shared clonotypes, the clonotypes found in all four sorted-subset donors had higher generation probabilities. Sampling was restricted to blood, and TCR repertoires in tissues likely differ from the TCR repertoires found in blood. Incomplete sequencing was indicated by rarefaction of sorted-subset datasets, despite the large sequencing depth.

Clipping removes 0 bases from V and 3 bases from J, with 11 as the unmatched junction base count. The germline V gene (reference sequence) provides CDR1 WNHNN and CDR2 SYGVQD. Counted from cysteine to phenylalanine, this CDR3 has 18 amino acids. The CDR3 DNA has 54 bases and is translated from base 1. Using the deep immunoSEQ assay, TCR CDR3 regions were amplified from genomic DNA by multiplex PCR. Extracted genomic DNA from each cell subset was distributed evenly across all wells of several immunoSEQ 96-well plates, and each plate was treated as a replicate. For sorted subsets, 200 to 250 ng genomic DNA, equal to about 30,000 T cell genomes, was loaded into each replicate PCR. Purified libraries were measured with a Qubit 3.0 fluorometer, size-checked on a Bioanalyzer 2100, and measured again with the KAPA Library Quantification kit. Every immunoSEQ 96-well plate was sequenced on a dedicated single-read 150-cycle Illumina NextSeq 550 flow cell. Regarding the original processing steps: Because only junctional sequences without quality scores were contained in the immunoSEQ output, filtering matching that applied to full-length reads could not be performed. To assign V/J genes and CDR3, sequences were annotated using PyIR, a Python wrapper for IgBLAST v1.9, with IMGT germline references. Reads with weak V/J assignments (E-value above 1e-6), missing CDR3, stop codons, out-of-frame junctions, or ambiguous translated residues were removed. V3J clonotypes were defined by identical inferred V gene, J gene, and CDR3 amino acid sequence. Percentage overlap between repertoires was computed as shared unique clonotypes divided by the size of the smaller repertoire. Repertoire richness was assessed with RTK rarefaction, the Chao1 estimator, and Recon v2.1 estimates of unobserved clonotypes. OLGA was used to compute generation probabilities for all TCRbeta clonotypes that the gDNA method yielded from a handful of donors. TCRdb stores this immuneACCESS table with in-frame sequences only. Part of the clones is absent; in the studies checked, under half of the shortfall reflects unresolved V genes, and no reason is known for the rest. For V, J and clone size, that table is used; D and trimming come from the DNA. The sample table holds a few million clones, of which roughly 95% were seen once. Around 1.8% of the sample comes from the top ten.

CD8 naive samples were obtained by positive selection for CCR7 among CD45RO-negative cells, yielding a CD45RA+CCR7+ population from which TemRA cells were excluded. The donors were healthy, HIV-negative adults who had no recently reported acute infections or vaccinations. Only Caucasian adults living in Nashville, Tennessee, USA were represented among the donors. Blood was obtained by leukapheresis, after which PBMCs were separated by Ficoll-Histopaque density gradient centrifugation and cryopreserved in liquid nitrogen vapor phase. Analytical flow cytometry was used to check the purity and quantity of each magnetically sorted T cell population. From each sorted fraction, genomic DNA was isolated and quantified by UV absorbance on a Nanodrop 2000c. On this clone: Its recognized antigen is unknown. Within one base of it there is no much larger clone, and no base qualities were kept.

The clonotype was recovered from a man younger than 30 in good health. Some clones in this sample may be carry-over from other donors' samples. The sample was naive CD8+ T cells from PBMCs. The sample's cell subset or site label is to be understood as: CD45RA+CCR7+. The chain joins TRBV10-1 to TRBJ1-1, with 9 bases aligning to TRBD1. The CDR3 protein sequence reads: CASSESKGQGKRYTEAFF. The sequenced DNA is TGCGCCAGCAGTGAGTCGAAGGGACAGGGAAAGAGGTACACTGAAGCTTTCTTT.